This T cell receptor beta chain was profiled in a study of low-dose radiotherapy and immunotherapy resistance in tumors. Study-wide context: Cohort 1 received 0.5 Gy per fraction every 2 weeks, totaling 6.5 Gy. Patients' oral aspirin dose was 300 mg daily across four cycles from cycle 1 day 1.

Primers targeting TRAV and TRBV primed first-strand cDNA, covering alpha and beta chains. Both a constant-region primer and a V-primer adapter served to amplify TCRs across 20 to 25 PCR cycles. From the reads, TCRdb called clonotypes with MiXCR, one entry per CDR3 protein. The sample yields about 100,000 distinct CDR3 sequences, roughly 20% seen once. Time point described: after trial treatment. The treatment: LDRT plus nivolumab, ipilimumab, low-dose cyclophosphamide and aspirin (RACIN trial). Donors received a regimen that comprised nivolumab, ipilimumab, aspirin, low-dose cyclophosphamide and low-dose radiotherapy. The CDR3 consists of 15 residues. The V gene end was trimmed by 7 bases and the J gene end by 8 bases; junction bases not matched to a gene: 6. The germline gives CDR1 SGHAT, CDR2 FQNNGV.

The chain employs TRBV11-2 and TRBJ2-1; 15 bases align to TRBD2. The receptor was isolated from a male donor with prostate cancer. This specimen consisted of PBMCs, obtained after low-dose radiotherapy plus immunotherapy. CDR3 sequence reads: CASTSGTSGGYEQFF. The CDR3 DNA reads TGTGCCAGCACGTCCGGGACTAGCGGGGGGTATGAGCAGTTCTTC. Full variable domain (rest looked up from reference TRBV11-2 and TRBJ2-1): EAGVAQSPRYKIIEKRQSVAFWCNPISGHATLYWYQQILGQGPKLLIQFQNNGVVDDSQLPKDRFSAERLKGVDSTLKIQPAKLEDSAVYLCASTSGTSGGYEQFFGPGTRLTVL.